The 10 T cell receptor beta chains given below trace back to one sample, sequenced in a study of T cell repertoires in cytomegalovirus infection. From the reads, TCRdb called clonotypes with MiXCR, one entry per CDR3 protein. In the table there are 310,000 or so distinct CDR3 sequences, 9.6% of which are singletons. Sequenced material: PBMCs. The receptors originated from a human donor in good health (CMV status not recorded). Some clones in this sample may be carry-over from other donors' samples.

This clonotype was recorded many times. DNA for the CDR3: TGTGCCAGCAGAGTTGGAGGGGCGGTTGGACAGCCCCAGCATTTT. Translation: CASRVGGAVGQPQHF. The genes are TRBV6-1 and TRBJ1-5; possibly TRBD1 for D (5 bases). The CDR3 is 15 amino acids. The V end was cut by 6 bases, the J end by 7 bases, with 19 bases between. Germline-derived CDR1 and CDR2 are MNHNS and SASEGT.

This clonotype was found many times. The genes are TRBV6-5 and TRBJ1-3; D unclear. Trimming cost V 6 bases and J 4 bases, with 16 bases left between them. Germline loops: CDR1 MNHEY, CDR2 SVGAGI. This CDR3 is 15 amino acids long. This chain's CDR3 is CASSLDWRRGNTIYF. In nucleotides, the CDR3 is TGTGCCAGCAGCCTCGACTGGAGGCGGGGAAACACCATATATTTT.

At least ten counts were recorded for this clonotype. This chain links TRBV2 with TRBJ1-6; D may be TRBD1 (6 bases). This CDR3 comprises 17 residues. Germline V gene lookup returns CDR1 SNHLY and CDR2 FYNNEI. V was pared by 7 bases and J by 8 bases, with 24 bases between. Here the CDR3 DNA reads TGTGCCAGCAAGTTCCGATCTACAGGGTGGGCGGATTCACCCCTCCACTTT. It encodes CASKFRSTGWADSPLHF.

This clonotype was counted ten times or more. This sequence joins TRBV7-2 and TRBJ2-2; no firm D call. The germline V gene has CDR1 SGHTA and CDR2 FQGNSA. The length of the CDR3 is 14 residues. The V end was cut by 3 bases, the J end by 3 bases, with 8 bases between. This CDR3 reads CASSFPFDTGELFF. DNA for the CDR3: TGTGCCAGCAGCTTTCCATTCGACACCGGGGAGCTGTTTTTT. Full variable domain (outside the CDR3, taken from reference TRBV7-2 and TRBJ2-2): GAGVSQSPSNKVTEKGKDVELRCDPISGHTALYWYRQSLGQGLEFLIYFQGNSAPDKSGLPSDRFSAERTGGSVSTLTIQRTQQEDSAVYLCASSFPFDTGELFFGEGSRLTVL.

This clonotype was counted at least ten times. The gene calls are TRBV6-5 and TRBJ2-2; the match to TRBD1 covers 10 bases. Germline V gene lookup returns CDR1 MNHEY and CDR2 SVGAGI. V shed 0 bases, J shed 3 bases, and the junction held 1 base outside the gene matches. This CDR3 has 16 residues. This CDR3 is CASSYSGTGDTGELFF. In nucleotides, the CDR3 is TGTGCCAGCAGTTACTCGGGGACAGGGGACACCGGGGAGCTGTTTTTT.

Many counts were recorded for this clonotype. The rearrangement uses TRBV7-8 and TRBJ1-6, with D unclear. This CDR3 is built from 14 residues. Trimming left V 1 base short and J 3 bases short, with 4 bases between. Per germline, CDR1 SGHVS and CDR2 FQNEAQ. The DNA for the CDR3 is TGTGCCAGCAGCTTAGTCGGCTATAATTCACCCCTCCACTTT. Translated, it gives CASSLVGYNSPLHF.

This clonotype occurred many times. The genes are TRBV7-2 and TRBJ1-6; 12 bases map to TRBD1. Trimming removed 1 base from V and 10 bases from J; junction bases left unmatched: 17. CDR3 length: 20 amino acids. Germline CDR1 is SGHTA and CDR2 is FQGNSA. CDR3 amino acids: CASSLVVSPGTGGPGSPLHF. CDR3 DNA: TGTGCCAGCAGCTTAGTGGTGAGCCCCGGGACAGGGGGCCCGGGGTCACCCCTCCACTTT.

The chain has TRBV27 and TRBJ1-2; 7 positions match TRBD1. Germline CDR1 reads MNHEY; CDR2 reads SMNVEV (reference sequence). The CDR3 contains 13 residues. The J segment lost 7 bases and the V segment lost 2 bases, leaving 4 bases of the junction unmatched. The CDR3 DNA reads TGTGCCAGCAGTTTAGAGGCAGGGGGTGGCTACACCTTC. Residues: CASSLEAGGGYTF.

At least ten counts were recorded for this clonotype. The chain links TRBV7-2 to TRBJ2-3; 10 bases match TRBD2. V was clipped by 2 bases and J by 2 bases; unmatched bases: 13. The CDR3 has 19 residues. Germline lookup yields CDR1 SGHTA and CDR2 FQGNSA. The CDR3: CASSLRELAGAYITDTQYF. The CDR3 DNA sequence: TGTGCCAGCAGCTTAAGGGAGCTAGCGGGGGCCTATATCACAGATACGCAGTATTTT.

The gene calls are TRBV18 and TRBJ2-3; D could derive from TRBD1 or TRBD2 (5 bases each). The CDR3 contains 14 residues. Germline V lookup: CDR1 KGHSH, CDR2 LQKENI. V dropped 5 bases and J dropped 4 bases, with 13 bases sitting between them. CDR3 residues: CASSKDNGADTQYF. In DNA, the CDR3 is TGTGCCAGCTCAAAGGACAACGGGGCAGATACGCAGTATTTT. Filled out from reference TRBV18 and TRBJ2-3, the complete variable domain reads NAGVMQNPRHLVRRRGQEARLRCSPMKGHSHVYWYRQLPEEGLKFMVYLQKENIIDESGMPKERFSAEFPKEGPSILRIQQVVRGDSAAYFCASSKDNGADTQYFGPGTRLTVL.